This T cell receptor (beta chain) originates from a study of shared clonotypes between healthy human individuals. The CDR3 is 8 residues long. Deletions cut 9 bases from V and 6 bases from J, with 3 bases between. Germline V CDR1 and CDR2: LNHDA, SQIVND (reference sequence). The repertoire was sequenced with immunoSEQ multiplex PCR; TCRdb's copy has only in-frame clones and lacks some. There are roughly 2.2 million clones in the sample; just under 95% occur only once, and approximately 0.39% lies in the top ten. This TCR derives from a man aged 18-30 years in good health. Some clones in this sample may be carry-over from other donors' samples. The J gene is TRBJ2-7, the V gene TRBV19; no firm D call. Sequences were obtained from naive CD4+ T cells from PBMCs. Described subset: CD45RA+ positively selected. This CDR3 reads CARGEQYF. CDR3 sequence (DNA): TGTGCCAGGGGCGAGCAGTACTTC.